This paragraph reports one T cell receptor (beta chain). This sample was taken from a study of graft-versus-host responses after intestinal transplantation. Germline V gives CDR1 SEHNR, CDR2 FQNEAQ (reference sequence). J was trimmed by 0 bases and V by 3 bases; bases with no gene match: 12. The CDR3 runs to 18 residues. Measured with immunoSEQ multiplex PCR; TCRdb has only the in-frame clones, and not every one. In the table there are around 30,000 clones, more than 85% of which are singletons. Material: PBMCs, obtained approximately ten weeks after intestinal transplant. This sequence was found in a human patient who received an intestinal transplant, so some T cells may come from the graft donor. The rearrangement joins TRBV7-9 to TRBJ2-3, with 7 bases lining up with TRBD1. CDR3 sequence (DNA): TGTGCCAGCAGCTTTCTACGGGACAGCGATACTAGCACAGATACGCAGTATTTT. Translating gives CASSFLRDSDTSTDTQYF.